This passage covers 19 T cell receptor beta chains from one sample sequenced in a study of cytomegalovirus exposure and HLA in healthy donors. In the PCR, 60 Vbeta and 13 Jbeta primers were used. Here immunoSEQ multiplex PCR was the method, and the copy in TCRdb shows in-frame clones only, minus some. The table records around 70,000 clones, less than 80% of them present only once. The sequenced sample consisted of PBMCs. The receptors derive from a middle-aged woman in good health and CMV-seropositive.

The CDR3: CASSTGYGYTF. The CDR3 DNA is TGTGCCAGTAGTACAGGGTATGGCTACACCTTC. V is TRBV19 and J is TRBJ1-2; a possible D gene is TRBD1 (5 bases). V lost 4 bases to trimming and J lost 5 bases, with 5 bases between them. The CDR3 covers 11 residues. The V gene's germline CDR1 is LNHDA and CDR2 SQIVND (reference sequence).

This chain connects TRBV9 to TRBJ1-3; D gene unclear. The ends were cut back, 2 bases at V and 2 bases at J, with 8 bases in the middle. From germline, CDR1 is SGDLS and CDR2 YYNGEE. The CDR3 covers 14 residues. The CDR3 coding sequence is TGTGCCAGCAGCGTTGGCATCGCTGGAAACACCATATATTTT. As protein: CASSVGIAGNTIYF.

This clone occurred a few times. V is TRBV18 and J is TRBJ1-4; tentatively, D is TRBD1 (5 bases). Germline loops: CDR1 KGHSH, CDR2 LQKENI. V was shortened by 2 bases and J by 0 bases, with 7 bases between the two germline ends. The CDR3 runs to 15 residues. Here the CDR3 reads CASSPMGPTNEKLFF. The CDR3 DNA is TGTGCCAGCTCACCAATGGGGCCAACTAATGAAAAACTGTTTTTT.

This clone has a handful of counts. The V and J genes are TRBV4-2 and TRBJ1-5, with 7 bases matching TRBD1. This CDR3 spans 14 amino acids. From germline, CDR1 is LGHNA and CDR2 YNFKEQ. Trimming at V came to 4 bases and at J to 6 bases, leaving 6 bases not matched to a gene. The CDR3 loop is CASSRDRGIQPQHF. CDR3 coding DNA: TGTGCCAGCAGCCGGGACAGAGGTATTCAGCCCCAGCATTTT.

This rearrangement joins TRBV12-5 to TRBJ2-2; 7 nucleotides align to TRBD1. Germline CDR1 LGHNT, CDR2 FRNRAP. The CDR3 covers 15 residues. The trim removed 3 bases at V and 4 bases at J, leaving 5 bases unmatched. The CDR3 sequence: CASGLQGPGTGELFF. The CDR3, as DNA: TGTGCTAGTGGTTTACAGGGGCCGGGCACCGGGGAGCTGTTTTTT.

The chain's CDR3 is CASSQLRGSTDTQYF. CDR3 nucleotides: TGCGCCAGCAGCCAGCTTAGGGGGAGCACAGATACGCAGTATTTT. The chain links TRBV5-1 to TRBJ2-3, with a possible D match to TRBD1 (6 bases). Germline V CDR1 and CDR2: SGHRS, YFSETQ. V was shortened by 4 bases and J by 0 bases, with 12 bases between the two germline ends. This CDR3 spans 15 amino acids.

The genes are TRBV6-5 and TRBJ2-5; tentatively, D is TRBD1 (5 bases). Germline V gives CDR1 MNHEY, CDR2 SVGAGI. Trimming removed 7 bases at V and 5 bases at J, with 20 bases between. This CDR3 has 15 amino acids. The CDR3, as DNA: TGTGCCAGCACCTCAATAGAGGCCAAGGGGGAGACCCAGTACTTC. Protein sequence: CASTSIEAKGETQYF.

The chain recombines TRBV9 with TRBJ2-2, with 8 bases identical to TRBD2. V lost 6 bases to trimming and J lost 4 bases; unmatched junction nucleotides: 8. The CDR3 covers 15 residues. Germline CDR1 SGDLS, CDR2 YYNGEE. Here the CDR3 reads CASKMTSEATGELFF. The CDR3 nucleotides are TGTGCCAGCAAGATGACTAGCGAGGCCACCGGGGAGCTGTTTTTT. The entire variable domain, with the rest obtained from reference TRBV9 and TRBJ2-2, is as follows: DSGVTQTPKHLITATGQRVTLRCSPRSGDLSVYWYQQSLDQGLQFLIQYYNGEERAKGNILERFSAQQFPDLHSELNLSSLELGDSALYFCASKMTSEATGELFFGEGSRLTVL.

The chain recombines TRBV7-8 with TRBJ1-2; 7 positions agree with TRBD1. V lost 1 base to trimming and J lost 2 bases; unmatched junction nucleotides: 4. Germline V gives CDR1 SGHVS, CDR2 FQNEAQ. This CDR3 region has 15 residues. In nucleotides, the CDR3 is TGTGCCAGCAGCTTAGATCCGGGACAGAACTATGGCTACACCTTC. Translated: CASSLDPGQNYGYTF.

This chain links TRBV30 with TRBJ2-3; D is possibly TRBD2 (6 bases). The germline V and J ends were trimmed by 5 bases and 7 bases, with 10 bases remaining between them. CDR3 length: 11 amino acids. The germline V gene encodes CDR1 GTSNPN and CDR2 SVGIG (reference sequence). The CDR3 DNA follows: TGTGCCTGGGGGACTGCCAATACGCAGTATTTT. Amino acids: CAWGTANTQYF.

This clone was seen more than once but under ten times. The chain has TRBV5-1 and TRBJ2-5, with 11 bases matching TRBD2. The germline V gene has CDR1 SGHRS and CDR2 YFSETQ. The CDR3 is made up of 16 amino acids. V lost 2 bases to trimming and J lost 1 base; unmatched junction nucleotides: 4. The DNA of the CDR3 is TGCGCCAGCAGCTTTAGCGGGGGGGGAACCCAAGAGACCCAGTACTTC. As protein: CASSFSGGGTQETQYF.

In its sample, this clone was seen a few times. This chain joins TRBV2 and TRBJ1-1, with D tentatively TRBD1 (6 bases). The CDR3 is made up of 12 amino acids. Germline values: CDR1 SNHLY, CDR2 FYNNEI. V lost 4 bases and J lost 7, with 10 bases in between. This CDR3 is CASSAVDSEAFF. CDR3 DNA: TGTGCCAGCAGTGCCGTGGACAGTGAAGCTTTCTTT.

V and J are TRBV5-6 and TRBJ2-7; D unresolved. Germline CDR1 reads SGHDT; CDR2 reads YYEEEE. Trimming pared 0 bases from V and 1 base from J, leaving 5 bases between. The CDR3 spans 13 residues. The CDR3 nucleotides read TGTGCCAGCAGCTTGGCCAGTTCCTACGAGCAGTACTTC. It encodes CASSLASSYEQYF.

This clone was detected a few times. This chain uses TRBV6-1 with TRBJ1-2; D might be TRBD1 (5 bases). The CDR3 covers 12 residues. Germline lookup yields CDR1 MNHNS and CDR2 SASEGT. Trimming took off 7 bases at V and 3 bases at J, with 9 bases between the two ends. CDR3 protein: CASTTVDYGYTF. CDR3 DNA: TGTGCCAGCACGACAGTGGACTATGGCTACACCTTC.

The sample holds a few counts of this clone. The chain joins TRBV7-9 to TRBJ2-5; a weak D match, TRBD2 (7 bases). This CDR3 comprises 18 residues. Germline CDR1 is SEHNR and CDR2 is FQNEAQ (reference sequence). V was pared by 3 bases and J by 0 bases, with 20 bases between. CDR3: CASSFGGGPGQYQETQYF. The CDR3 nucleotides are TGTGCCAGCAGCTTTGGGGGGGGCCCAGGACAGTACCAAGAGACCCAGTACTTC. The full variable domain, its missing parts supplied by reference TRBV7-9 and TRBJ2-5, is DTGVSQNPRHKITKRGQNVTFRCDPISEHNRLYWYRQTLGQGPEFLTYFQNEAQLEKSRLLSDRFSAERPKGSFSTLEIQRTEQGDSAMYLCASSFGGGPGQYQETQYFGPGTRLLVL.

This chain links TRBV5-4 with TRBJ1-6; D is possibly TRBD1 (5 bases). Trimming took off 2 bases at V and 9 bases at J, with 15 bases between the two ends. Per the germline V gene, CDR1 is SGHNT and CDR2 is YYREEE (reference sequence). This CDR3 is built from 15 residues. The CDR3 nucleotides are TGTGCCAGCAGCTTTACATCGGGGGGGGGTTCACCCCTCCACTTT. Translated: CASSFTSGGGSPLHF.

The CDR3 DNA sequence: TGTGCCTGGGAGGGTAGCTACGAGCAGTACTTC. It yields the protein CAWEGSYEQYF. The J gene is TRBJ2-7, the V gene TRBV30; perhaps TRBD2 as D (5 bases). V was cut by 5 bases and J by 3 bases, with 8 bases left in between. The CDR3 loop spans 11 amino acids. In germline, CDR1 is GTSNPN, CDR2 SVGIG (reference sequence).

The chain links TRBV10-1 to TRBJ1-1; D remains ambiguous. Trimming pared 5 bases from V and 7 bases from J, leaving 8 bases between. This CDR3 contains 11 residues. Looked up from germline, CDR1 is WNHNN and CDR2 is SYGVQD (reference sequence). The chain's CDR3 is CASSSEGEAFF. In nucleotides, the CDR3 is TGCGCCAGCAGTTCTGAGGGTGAAGCTTTCTTT.

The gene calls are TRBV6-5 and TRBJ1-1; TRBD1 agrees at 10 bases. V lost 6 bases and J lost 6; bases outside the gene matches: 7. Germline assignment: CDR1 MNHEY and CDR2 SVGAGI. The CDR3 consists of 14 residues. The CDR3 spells CASRRQGARSEAFF. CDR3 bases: TGTGCCAGCAGGCGACAGGGGGCGCGTTCTGAAGCTTTCTTT.